Reported below is one T cell receptor beta chain. Authors' processing steps: Nucleated cell number was recorded as an estimate derived from reference gene primer amplification. Data came from immunoSEQ multiplex PCR; TCRdb stores just in-frame clones and leaves some out. Clone size and V and J calls were adopted from that table, with D and trimming inferred from the DNA. In the table there are under 200,000 clones, around 83% of which are singletons. The source of the sample is a study of blood T cell repertoires in COVID-19. For the study at large: Acute and convalescent COVID-19 samples came from the United States, Italy and Spain. The analysed material was cDNA or gDNA that came from T cells, B-cell-depleted T cells, or PBMCs.

J lost 6 bases, V lost 5 bases, and 8 bases had no gene match. From germline, CDR1 is SGHRS and CDR2 YFSETQ. The CDR3 totals 14 residues. This TCR came from a human donor in a cohort sampled during active COVID-19. The sequencing sample was made of peripheral blood. This chain joins TRBV5-1 and TRBJ1-2, with 9 bases matching TRBD1. The CDR3 DNA follows: TGCGCCAGCAGACAAAACAGGGGGCAGAATGGCTACACCTTC. It yields the protein CASRQNRGQNGYTF. The entire variable domain, with the rest obtained from reference TRBV5-1 and TRBJ1-2, is as follows: KAGVTQTPRYLIKTRGQQVTLSCSPISGHRSVSWYQQTPGQGLQFLFEYFSETQRNKGNFPGRFSGRQFSNSRSEMNVSTLELGDSALYLCASRQNRGQNGYTFGSGTRLTVV.